Listed below are T cell receptor beta chains from one sample, sequenced in a study of immune heterogeneity within non-small cell lung tumors. Each CDR3 protein is one row after TCRdb ran MiXCR on the multiplex PCR reads. The top ten hold roughly 4.3% of the sample, which has some 31,000 distinct CDR3 sequences, about 30% seen once. Sequenced material: lung tumor tissue. The source of these receptors is a man aged 40-49 years with non-small cell lung cancer. The CDR3 runs from the conserved cysteine through the conserved F or W. The order of the fields is CDR3 protein, CDR3 DNA, V gene, D gene, clone size, J gene. A D gene is named only where the DNA matches it firmly. Expanded clones are given a class, and other clones once, few, many or no size at all.

cdr3_aa: CASSQGVNSEQFF
cdr3_nt: TGTGCCAGCAGCCAAGGTGTTAACTCTGAGCAGTTCTTC
v_call: TRBV14
d_call: NA
clone_size: NA
j_call: TRBJ2-1

cdr3_aa: CASSEWAGGNQPQHF
cdr3_nt: TGCGCCAGCAGTGAGTGGGCAGGGGGCAATCAGCCCCAGCATTTT
v_call: TRBV10-2
d_call: NA
clone_size: few
j_call: TRBJ1-5

cdr3_aa: CASSIQTEFYEQYF
cdr3_nt: TGTGCCAGCAGTATCCAGACAGAATTCTACGAGCAGTACTTC
v_call: TRBV12-3/TRBV12-4
d_call: NA
clone_size: medium-sized
j_call: TRBJ2-7

cdr3_aa: CSARDLSGRPDTQYF
cdr3_nt: TGCAGTGCTAGAGATCTTAGCGGGAGACCAGATACGCAGTATTTT
v_call: TRBV20-1
d_call: TRBD2
clone_size: few
j_call: TRBJ2-3

cdr3_aa: CASSQNRGPLGYTF
cdr3_nt: TGTGCCAGCAGCCAAAACAGGGGGCCGTTAGGCTACACCTTC
v_call: TRBV4-2
d_call: TRBD1
clone_size: medium-sized
j_call: TRBJ1-2

cdr3_aa: CSIQGPGYEQYF
cdr3_nt: TGTTCCATCCAGGGCCCAGGATACGAGCAGTACTTC
v_call: TRBV10-3
d_call: NA
clone_size: NA
j_call: TRBJ2-7

cdr3_aa: CASSLDRDQPQHF
cdr3_nt: TGTGCCAGCAGCTTAGACAGGGATCAGCCCCAGCATTTT
v_call: TRBV7-3
d_call: TRBD1
clone_size: many
j_call: TRBJ1-5

cdr3_aa: CASSSTGTGETQYF
cdr3_nt: TGTGCTAGCAGTTCCACAGGGACCGGGGAGACCCAGTACTTC
v_call: TRBV7-7
d_call: NA
clone_size: few
j_call: TRBJ2-5

cdr3_aa: CASSQSGGGIDAGYTF
cdr3_nt: TGTGCCAGCAGCCAATCGGGAGGGGGCATCGACGCTGGCTACACCTTC
v_call: TRBV16
d_call: TRBD1
clone_size: many
j_call: TRBJ1-2

cdr3_aa: CSARGTDYNEQFF
cdr3_nt: TGCAGTGCTAGGGGGACAGACTACAATGAGCAGTTCTTC
v_call: TRBV20-1
d_call: TRBD1
clone_size: few
j_call: TRBJ2-1

cdr3_aa: CASSSRPRVEAFF
cdr3_nt: TGTGCCAGCAGCTCCCGGCCTCGGGTTGAAGCTTTCTTT
v_call: TRBV7-9
d_call: NA
clone_size: few
j_call: TRBJ1-1

cdr3_aa: CATRQDSNHPQHF
cdr3_nt: TGTGCCACCCGACAGGATAGCAATCATCCCCAGCATTTT
v_call: TRBV2
d_call: NA
clone_size: NA
j_call: TRBJ1-5

cdr3_aa: CASKEGTGRQTQYF
cdr3_nt: TGTGCCAGCAAAGAAGGGACAGGGCGACAGACCCAGTACTTC
v_call: TRBV27
d_call: TRBD1
clone_size: few
j_call: TRBJ2-5

cdr3_aa: CASSLGKGRTEAFF
cdr3_nt: TGCGCCAGCAGCTTAGGAAAGGGTCGGACTGAAGCTTTCTTT
v_call: TRBV5-1
d_call: NA
clone_size: NA
j_call: TRBJ1-1

cdr3_aa: CASSAQVQTGANVLTF
cdr3_nt: TGTGCCAGCAGCGCCCAGGTACAAACTGGGGCCAACGTCCTGACTTTC
v_call: TRBV7-9
d_call: NA
clone_size: few
j_call: TRBJ2-6

cdr3_aa: CASRVGTANTDTQYF
cdr3_nt: TGCGCCAGCAGGGTCGGGACAGCGAACACAGATACGCAGTATTTT
v_call: TRBV5-1
d_call: TRBD1
clone_size: few
j_call: TRBJ2-3

cdr3_aa: CASSVEWVVFSGANVLTF
cdr3_nt: TGTGCCAGCAGCGTAGAGTGGGTTGTGTTTTCTGGGGCCAACGTCCTGACTTTC
v_call: TRBV9
d_call: NA
clone_size: few
j_call: TRBJ2-6